This TCR beta chain was observed in a study of blood T cell repertoires in COVID-19 (dated by TCRdb to about 2020). Study-wide context: Collaborator samples came from the United States, Italy and Spain and covered acute and convalescent phases of COVID-19. The prospective study material was composed of cDNA or gDNA derived from T cells, B-cell-depleted T cells, or PBMCs. Deeply sampled blood TCRbeta repertoires from subjects exposed to, actively infected with, or recovered from COVID-19 were included in the dataset. The repertoires were released in a freely available public database meant as a resource for research on the immune response to SARS-CoV-2. Samples were obtained from the ongoing ImmuneRACE study (first 160 participants) and from 1,254 subjects provided by 6 global collaborators. A de-identified subject ID, COVID-19 status, age in years and sex were almost always included in the sample metadata. Where available, HLA class I and class II types were taken from metadata supplied by the sample provider and were not determined by assay-based typing. General findings and caveats noted by the study authors: How much clinical and demographic metadata was included differed by source and by participant, and the metadata was provided uncurated.

TCRbeta CDR3 regions were amplified from genomic DNA using the immunoSEQ Assay, a bias-controlled multiplex PCR. The authors' analysis ran thus. The number of nucleated cells in each sample was estimated from the amplification of reference gene primers within the assay. To quantify the absolute abundance of each unique TCRbeta CDR3 rearrangement, sequence reads were collapsed and filtered. Productive Simpson clonality was computed per sample as the square root of Simpson's diversity index over productive rearrangements. The table comes from immuneACCESS by way of TCRdb, which keeps in-frame sequences with V and J called. Part of the clones is missing from these tables; in studies checked, under half for an unresolved V gene and the rest for unknown reasons. The D gene and trimming were derived from the DNA, and the V and J assignments and clone size from that table. The sample table shows roughly 410,000 clones, and 89% are seen once. Of the sample, roughly 1.6% falls within the top ten clones.

One collaborating source in Seattle enrolled patients during active infection and followed them longitudinally through the course of disease. The collaborating institutions used their own protocols to collect whole blood in K2EDTA tubes. Collaborator samples were shipped for TCRbeta analysis as frozen whole blood, isolated PBMCs, or DNA extracted from either sample type. Note on this clone: Its binding antigen is unknown. No clone much larger than this one lies a single base away; base qualities are absent.

The junction shows trimming of 4 bases on V and 6 bases on J, and the gene matches do not reach 15 bases of it. The CDR3 spans 18 residues, from the cysteine through the phenylalanine. Solely the CDR3 DNA is kept, with 54 bases framed from the first base. The CDR1 and CDR2 encoded by the germline V gene (reference sequence) are LGHDT and YNNKEL. The V and J segments used are TRBV3-1 (or the pseudogene TRBV3-2) and TRBJ1-2, with 12 middle bases fitting TRBD1. The TCR originated in a woman in her 40s with COVID-19, enrolled during active disease. The specimen sequenced was peripheral blood. The CDR3 has the sequence CASSPRDGTGGVKDGYTF. The nucleotide sequence is given as TGTGCCAGCAGCCCTCGTGACGGGACAGGGGGCGTTAAGGATGGCTACACCTTC.